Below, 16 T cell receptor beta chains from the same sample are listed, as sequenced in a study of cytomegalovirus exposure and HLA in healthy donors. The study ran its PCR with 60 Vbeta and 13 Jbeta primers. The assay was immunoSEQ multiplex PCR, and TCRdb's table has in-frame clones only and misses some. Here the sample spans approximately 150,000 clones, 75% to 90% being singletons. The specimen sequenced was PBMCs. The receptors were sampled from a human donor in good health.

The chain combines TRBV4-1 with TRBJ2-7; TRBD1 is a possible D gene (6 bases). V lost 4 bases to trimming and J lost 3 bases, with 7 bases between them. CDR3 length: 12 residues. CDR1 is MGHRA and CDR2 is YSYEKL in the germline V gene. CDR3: CASSRGGYEQYF. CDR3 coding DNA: TGCGCCAGCAGCCGAGGGGGCTACGAGCAGTACTTC.

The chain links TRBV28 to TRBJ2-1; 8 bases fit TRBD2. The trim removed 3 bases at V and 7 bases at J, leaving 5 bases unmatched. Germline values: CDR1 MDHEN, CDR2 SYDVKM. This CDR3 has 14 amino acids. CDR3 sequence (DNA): TGTGCCAGCAGTTTCCAGCGGGGGAGTAATGAGCAGTTCTTC. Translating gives CASSFQRGSNEQFF.

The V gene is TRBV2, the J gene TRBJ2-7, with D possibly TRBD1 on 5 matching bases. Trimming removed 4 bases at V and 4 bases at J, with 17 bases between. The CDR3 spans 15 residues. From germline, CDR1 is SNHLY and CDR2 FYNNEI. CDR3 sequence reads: CASSALRQLSYEQYF. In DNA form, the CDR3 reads TGTGCCAGCAGTGCACTAAGACAGTTGTCTTACGAGCAGTACTTC.

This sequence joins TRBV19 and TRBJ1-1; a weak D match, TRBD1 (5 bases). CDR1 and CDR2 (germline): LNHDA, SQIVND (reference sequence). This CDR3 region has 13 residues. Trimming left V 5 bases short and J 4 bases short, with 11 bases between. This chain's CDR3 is CASSQRRGTEAFF. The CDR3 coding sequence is TGTGCCAGTAGTCAGAGAAGGGGCACTGAAGCTTTCTTT.

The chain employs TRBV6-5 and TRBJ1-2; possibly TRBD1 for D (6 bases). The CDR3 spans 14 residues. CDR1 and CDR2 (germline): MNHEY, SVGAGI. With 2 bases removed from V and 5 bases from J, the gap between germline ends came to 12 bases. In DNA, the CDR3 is TGTGCCAGCAGTTACCGGGGGGGCATGTATGGCTACACCTTC. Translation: CASSYRGGMYGYTF.

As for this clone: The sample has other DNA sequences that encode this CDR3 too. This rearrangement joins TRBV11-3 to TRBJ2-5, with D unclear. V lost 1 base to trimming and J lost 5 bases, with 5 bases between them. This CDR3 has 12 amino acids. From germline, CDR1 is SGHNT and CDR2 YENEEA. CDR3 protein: CASSLVEETQYF. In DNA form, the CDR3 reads TGTGCCAGCAGCTTAGTGGAGGAGACCCAGTACTTC.

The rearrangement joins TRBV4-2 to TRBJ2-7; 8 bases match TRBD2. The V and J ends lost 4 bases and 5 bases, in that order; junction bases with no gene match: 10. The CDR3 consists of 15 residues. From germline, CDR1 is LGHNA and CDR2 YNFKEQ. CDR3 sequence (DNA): TGTGCCAGCAGCCCAGATCGGACTAGCCTGGACGAGCAGTACTTC. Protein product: CASSPDRTSLDEQYF.

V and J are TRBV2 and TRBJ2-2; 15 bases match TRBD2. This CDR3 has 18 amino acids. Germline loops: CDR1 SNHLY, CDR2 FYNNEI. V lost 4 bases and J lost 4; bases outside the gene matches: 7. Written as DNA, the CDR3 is TGTGCCAGCAGTGGCGGACTAGCGGGGGGGCCGGGCACCGGGGAGCTGTTTTTT. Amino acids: CASSGGLAGGPGTGELFF.

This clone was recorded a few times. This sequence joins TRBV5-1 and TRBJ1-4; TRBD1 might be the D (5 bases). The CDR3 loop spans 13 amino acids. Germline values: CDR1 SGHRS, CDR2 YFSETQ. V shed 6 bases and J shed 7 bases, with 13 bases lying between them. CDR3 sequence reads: CASKWDGSEKLFF. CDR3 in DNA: TGCGCCAGCAAGTGGGACGGGAGTGAAAAACTGTTTTTT.

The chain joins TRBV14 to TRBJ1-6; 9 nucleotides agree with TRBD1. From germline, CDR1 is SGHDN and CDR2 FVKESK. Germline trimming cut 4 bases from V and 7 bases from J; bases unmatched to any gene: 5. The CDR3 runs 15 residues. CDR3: CASSRDRVGNSPLHF. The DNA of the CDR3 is TGTGCCAGCAGCCGGGACAGGGTTGGCAATTCACCCCTCCACTTT.

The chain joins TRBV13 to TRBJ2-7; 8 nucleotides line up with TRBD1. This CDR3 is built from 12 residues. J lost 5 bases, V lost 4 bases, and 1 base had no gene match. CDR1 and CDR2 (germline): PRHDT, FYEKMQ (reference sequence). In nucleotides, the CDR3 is TGTGCCAGCAGCTCAGGGGGCAACGAGCAGTACTTC. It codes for CASSSGGNEQYF.

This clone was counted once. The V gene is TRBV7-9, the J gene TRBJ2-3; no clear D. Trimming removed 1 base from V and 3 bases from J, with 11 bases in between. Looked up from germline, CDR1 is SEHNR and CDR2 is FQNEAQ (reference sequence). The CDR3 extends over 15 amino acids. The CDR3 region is CASSLDRGATDTQYF. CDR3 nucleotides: TGTGCCAGCAGCTTAGATCGTGGAGCTACAGATACGCAGTATTTT.

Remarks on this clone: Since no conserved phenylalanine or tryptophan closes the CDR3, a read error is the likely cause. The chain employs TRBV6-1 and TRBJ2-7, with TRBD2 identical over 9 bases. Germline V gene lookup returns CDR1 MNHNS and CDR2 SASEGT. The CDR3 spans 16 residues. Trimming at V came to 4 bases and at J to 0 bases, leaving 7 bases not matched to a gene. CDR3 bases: TGTGCCAGCAGTGCGGGACTAGCCTTCCTCTCCTACGAGCAGTACCTC. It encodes CASSAGLAFLSYEQYL.

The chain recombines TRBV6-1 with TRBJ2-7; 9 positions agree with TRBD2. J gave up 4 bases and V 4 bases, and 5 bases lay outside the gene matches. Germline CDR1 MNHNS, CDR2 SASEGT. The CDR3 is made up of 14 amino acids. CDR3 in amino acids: CASSGLAESYEQYF. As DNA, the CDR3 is TGTGCCAGCAGTGGACTAGCGGAATCATACGAGCAGTACTTC.

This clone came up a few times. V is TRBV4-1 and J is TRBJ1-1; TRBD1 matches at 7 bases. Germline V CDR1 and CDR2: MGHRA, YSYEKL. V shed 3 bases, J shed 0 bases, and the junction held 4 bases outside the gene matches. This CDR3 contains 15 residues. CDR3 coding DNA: TGCGCCAGCAGCCACCCAGGACAGGTGAACACTGAAGCTTTCTTT. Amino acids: CASSHPGQVNTEAFF.

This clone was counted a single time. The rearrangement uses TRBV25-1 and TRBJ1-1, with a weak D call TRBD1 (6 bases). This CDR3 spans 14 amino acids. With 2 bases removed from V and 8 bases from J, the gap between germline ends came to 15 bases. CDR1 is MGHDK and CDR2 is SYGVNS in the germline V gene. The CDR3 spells CASSEGGTRGEAFF. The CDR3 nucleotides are TGTGCCAGCAGTGAAGGGGGAACTAGGGGGGAAGCTTTCTTT. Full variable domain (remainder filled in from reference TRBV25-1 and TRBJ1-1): EADIYQTPRYLVIGTGKKITLECSQTMGHDKMYWYQQDPGMELHLIHYSYGVNSTEKGDLSSESTVSRIRTEHFPLTLESARPSHTSQYLCASSEGGTRGEAFFGQGTRLTVV.